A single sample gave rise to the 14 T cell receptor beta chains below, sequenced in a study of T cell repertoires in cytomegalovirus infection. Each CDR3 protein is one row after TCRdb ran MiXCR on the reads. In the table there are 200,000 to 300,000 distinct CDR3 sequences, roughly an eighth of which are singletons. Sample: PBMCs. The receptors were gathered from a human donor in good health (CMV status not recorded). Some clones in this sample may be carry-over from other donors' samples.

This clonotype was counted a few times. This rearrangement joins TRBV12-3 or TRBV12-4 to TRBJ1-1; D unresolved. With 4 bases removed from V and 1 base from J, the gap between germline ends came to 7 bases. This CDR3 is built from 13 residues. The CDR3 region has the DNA TGTGCCAGCAGTTGGTTGGGGAACACTGAAGCTTTCTTT. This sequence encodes CASSWLGNTEAFF.

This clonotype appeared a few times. CDR3 region: CASSFSNNEQFF. The CDR3 region has the DNA TGTGCCAGCAGCTTTAGTAACAATGAGCAGTTCTTC. This sequence joins TRBV7-9 and TRBJ2-1, with D unresolved. CDR1 and CDR2 (germline): SEHNR, FQNEAQ (reference sequence). V was pared by 3 bases and J by 5 bases, with 5 bases between. The CDR3 has 12 residues.

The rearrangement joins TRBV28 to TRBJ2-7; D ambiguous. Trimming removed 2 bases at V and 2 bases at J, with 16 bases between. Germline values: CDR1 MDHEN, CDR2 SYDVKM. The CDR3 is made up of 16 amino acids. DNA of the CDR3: TGTGCCAGCAGTTTAAATCCAAGAATCCTAGCCTACGAGCAGTACTTC. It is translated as CASSLNPRILAYEQYF. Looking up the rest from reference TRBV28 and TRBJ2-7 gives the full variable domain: DVKVTQSSRYLVKRTGEKVFLECVQDMDHENMFWYRQDPGLGLRLIYFSYDVKMKEKGDIPEGYSVSREKKERFSLILESASTNQTSMYLCASSLNPRILAYEQYFGPGTRLTVT.

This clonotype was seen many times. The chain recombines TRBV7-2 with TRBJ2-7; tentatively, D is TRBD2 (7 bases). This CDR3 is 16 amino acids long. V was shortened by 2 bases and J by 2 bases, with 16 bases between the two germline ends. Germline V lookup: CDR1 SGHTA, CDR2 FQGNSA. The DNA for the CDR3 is TGTGCCAGCAGCTTAAGGGGGGCTAGCGGAACCTACGAGCAGTACTTC. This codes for CASSLRGASGTYEQYF.

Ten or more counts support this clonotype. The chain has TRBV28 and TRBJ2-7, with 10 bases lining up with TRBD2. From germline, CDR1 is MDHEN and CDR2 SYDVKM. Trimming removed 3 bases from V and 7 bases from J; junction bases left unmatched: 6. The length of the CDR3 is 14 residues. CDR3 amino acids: CASSFGLAGVEQYF. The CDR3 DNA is TGTGCCAGCAGTTTCGGTCTAGCGGGAGTTGAGCAGTACTTC.

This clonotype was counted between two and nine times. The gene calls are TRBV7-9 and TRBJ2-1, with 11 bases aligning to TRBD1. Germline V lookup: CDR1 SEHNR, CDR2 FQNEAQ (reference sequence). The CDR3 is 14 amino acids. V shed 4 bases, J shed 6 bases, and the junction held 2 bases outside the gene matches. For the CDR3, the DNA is TGTGCCAGCAGCTCCGGGACAGGGGGCAATGAGCAGTTCTTC. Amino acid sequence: CASSSGTGGNEQFF.

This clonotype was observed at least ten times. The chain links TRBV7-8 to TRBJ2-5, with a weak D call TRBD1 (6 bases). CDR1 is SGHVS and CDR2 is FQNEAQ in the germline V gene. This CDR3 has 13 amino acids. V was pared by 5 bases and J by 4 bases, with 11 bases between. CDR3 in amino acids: CASSGRGRETQYF. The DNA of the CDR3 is TGTGCCAGCAGCGGCAGGGGAAGAGAGACCCAGTACTTC.

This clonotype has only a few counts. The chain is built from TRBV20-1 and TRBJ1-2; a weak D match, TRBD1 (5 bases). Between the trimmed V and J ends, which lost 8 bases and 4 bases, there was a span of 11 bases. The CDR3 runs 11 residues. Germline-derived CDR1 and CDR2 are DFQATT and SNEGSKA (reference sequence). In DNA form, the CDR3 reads TGCAGTATTCAGGGAAGCTATGGCTACACCTTC. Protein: CSIQGSYGYTF.

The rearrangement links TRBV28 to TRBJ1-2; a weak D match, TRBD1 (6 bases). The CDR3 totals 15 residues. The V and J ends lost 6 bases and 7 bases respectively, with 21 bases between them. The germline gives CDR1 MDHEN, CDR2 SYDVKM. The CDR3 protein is CASRPTGTAGGGYTF. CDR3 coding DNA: TGTGCCAGCAGGCCCACAGGGACGGCGGGCGGTGGCTACACCTTC.

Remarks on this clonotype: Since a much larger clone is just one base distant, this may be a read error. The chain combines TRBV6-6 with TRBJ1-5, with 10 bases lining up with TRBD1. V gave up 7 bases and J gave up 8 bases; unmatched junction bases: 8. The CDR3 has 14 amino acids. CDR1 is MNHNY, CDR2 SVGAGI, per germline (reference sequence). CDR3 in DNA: TGTGCCAGCAACCGCCGGGACAGGGGAAAGCCCCAGCATTTT. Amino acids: CASNRRDRGKPQHF.

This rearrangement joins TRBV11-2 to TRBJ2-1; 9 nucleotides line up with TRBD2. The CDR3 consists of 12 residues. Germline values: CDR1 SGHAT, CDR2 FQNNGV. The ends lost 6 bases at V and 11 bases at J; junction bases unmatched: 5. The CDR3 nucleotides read TGTGCCAGCAGGTCTAGCGGGGCGCAGCAGTTCTTC. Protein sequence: CASRSSGAQQFF.

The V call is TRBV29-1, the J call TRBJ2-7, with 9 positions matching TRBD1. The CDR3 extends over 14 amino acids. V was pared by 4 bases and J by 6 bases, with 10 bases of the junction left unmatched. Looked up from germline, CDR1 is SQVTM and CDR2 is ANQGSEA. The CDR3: CSVVPGQGYFEQYF. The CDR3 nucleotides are TGCAGCGTTGTTCCGGGACAGGGTTATTTCGAGCAGTACTTC.

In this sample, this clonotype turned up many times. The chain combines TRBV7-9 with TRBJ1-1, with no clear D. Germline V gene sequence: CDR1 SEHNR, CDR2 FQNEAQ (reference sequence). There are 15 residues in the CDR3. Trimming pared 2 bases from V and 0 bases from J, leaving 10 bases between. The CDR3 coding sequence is TGTGCCAGCAGCTTAATTTCCGGGATGAACACTGAAGCTTTCTTT. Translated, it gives CASSLISGMNTEAFF.

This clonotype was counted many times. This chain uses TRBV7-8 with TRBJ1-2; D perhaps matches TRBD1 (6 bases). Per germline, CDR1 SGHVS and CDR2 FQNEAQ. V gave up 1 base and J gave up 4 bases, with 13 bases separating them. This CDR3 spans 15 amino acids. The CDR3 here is CASSLETTGIYGYTF. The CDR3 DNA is TGTGCCAGCAGCTTAGAGACGACAGGCATCTATGGCTACACCTTC.